The 8 T cell receptor beta chains reported below all come from one sample, sequenced in a study of blood T cells in healthy people across ages (dated by TCRdb to between 2015 and 2017). Library prep was done by 5' RACE. Instrument on record: Illumina HiSeq 2500. The second PCR ran for about 6 to 12 cycles and used a J-beta primer mix along with a sample-barcoded 5' primer. TCRdb reran the public reads through fastp at Q25 and MiXCR, keeping productive beta chains. Merged by CDR3 protein, the rows form single entries marked with the most common genes and DNA. The table for this sample lists hundreds of thousands of distinct CDR3 sequences; just under 25% of them were counted only once. The ten biggest clones cover under 9.5% of the sample. These data were likewise used in another study, on T cells of mothers and their children.

The sequenced material came from blood. All receptors come from a boy aged 5-17 years in good health.

The genes are TRBV5-1 and TRBJ2-7; the D gene is possibly TRBD2 (5 bases). The CDR3 length is 13 residues. Germline lookup yields CDR1 SGHRS and CDR2 YFSETQ. Trimming stripped 0 bases from V and 6 bases from J, with 10 bases between. The CDR3: CASSLVGAPEQYF. The DNA of the CDR3 is TGCGCCAGCAGCTTGGTGGGAGCGCCCGAGCAGTACTTC.

The V and J genes are TRBV20-1 and TRBJ2-5, with 9 bases aligning to TRBD2. The assigned J gene may be wrong: the sequence end matches TRBJ2-7 better. The CDR3 is 13 amino acids. Germline assignment: CDR1 DFQATT and CDR2 SNEGSKA (reference sequence). The CDR3: CSATGTSFHEQYF. CDR3 nucleotides: TGCAGTGCTACCGGGACTAGCTTCCACGAGCAGTACTTC.

This clonotype was recorded a few times. The genes are TRBV4-1 and TRBJ2-5, with 8 bases matching TRBD2. Germline V gene sequence: CDR1 MGHRA, CDR2 YSYEKL. This CDR3 has 18 amino acids. The trim removed 2 bases at V and 2 bases at J, leaving 13 bases unmatched. DNA for the CDR3: TGCGCCAGCAGCCAACCCCCGGCAGTACTAGCGGAACAAGAGACCCAGTACTTC. Protein sequence: CASSQPPAVLAEQETQYF.

The rearrangement uses TRBV4-2 and TRBJ2-3; D possibly matches TRBD1 or TRBD2 (5 bases each). V lost 0 bases and J 0 bases, leaving 13 bases between the germline ends. This CDR3 contains 17 residues. From germline, CDR1 is LGHNA and CDR2 YNFKEQ. CDR3 bases: TGTGCCAGCAGCCAAGAATCGGGGCCTCCCAGCACAGATACGCAGTATTTT. This sequence encodes CASSQESGPPSTDTQYF.

Only a few counts were recorded for this clonotype. The V gene is TRBV6-5, the J gene TRBJ2-5, with 9 nucleotides matching TRBD1. The DNA end lines up better with TRBJ2-7; the J call may be wrong. This CDR3 has 16 amino acids. Per germline, CDR1 MNHEY and CDR2 SVGAGI. The CDR3 is CASSSLTGGFNYEQYF. The CDR3 nucleotides read TGTGCCAGCAGTTCCCTGACAGGGGGTTTCAACTACGAGCAGTACTTC.

The chain's CDR3 is CASSHLRDSDQYF. CDR3 sequence (DNA): TGCGCCAGCAGCCACCTCCGGGACAGCGACCAGTACTTC. The gene calls are TRBV4-3 and TRBJ2-7; TRBD1 matches 7 bases. J was trimmed by 10 bases and V by 3 bases; bases with no gene match: 9. This CDR3 comprises 13 residues. Germline loops: CDR1 LGHNA, CDR2 YSLEER.

This clonotype was recorded a few times. J is TRBJ2-3 and V is TRBV5-1; D is uncertain. Trimming removed 1 base from V and 5 bases from J, with 8 bases in between. CDR3 length: 13 residues. Germline V CDR1 and CDR2: SGHRS, YFSETQ. The CDR3 nucleotides are TGCGCCAGCAGCTTGCACATTTTAGATACGCAGTATTTT. It translates to CASSLHILDTQYF. The entire variable domain, with the rest obtained from reference TRBV5-1 and TRBJ2-3, is as follows: KAGVTQTPRYLIKTRGQQVTLSCSPISGHRSVSWYQQTPGQGLQFLFEYFSETQRNKGNFPGRFSGRQFSNSRSEMNVSTLELGDSALYLCASSLHILDTQYFGPGTRLTVL.

The gene calls are TRBV28 and TRBJ2-4; D might be TRBD1 (6 bases). Germline assignment: CDR1 MDHEN and CDR2 SYDVKM. V lost 2 bases to trimming and J lost 5 bases, with 10 bases between them. The CDR3 length is 14 residues. The CDR3 sequence is CASSLAGVQNIQYF. Written as DNA, the CDR3 is TGTGCCAGCAGTTTAGCAGGGGTCCAAAACATTCAGTACTTC.